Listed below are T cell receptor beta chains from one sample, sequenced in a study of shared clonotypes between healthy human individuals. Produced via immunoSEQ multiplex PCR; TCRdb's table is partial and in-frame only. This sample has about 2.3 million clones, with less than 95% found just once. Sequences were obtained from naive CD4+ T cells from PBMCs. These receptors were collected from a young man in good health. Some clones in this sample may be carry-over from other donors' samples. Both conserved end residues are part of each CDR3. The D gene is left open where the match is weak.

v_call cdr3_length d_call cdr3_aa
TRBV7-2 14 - CASSPGRSTDTQYF
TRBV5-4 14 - CASSGRDLSYEQYF
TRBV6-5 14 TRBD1 CASSRQGGEAGYTF
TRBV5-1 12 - CASSLRAGTQYF
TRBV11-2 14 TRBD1 CASSPGTGGLTQYF
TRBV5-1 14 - CASRSQTNTGELFF
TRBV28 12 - CASKNLNTEAFF
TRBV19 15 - CASSIGGVNTGELFF
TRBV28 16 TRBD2 CASTPRTSGPQETQYF
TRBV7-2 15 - CASSSLGGRYYEQYF
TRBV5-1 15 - CASSPDPLGNQPQHF
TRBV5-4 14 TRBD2 CASRGPSGVDTQYF
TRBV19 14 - CASSIAKTYNEQFF
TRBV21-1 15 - CASRPPGRMNTEAFF
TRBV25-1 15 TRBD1 CASRSPGQGFSEQYF
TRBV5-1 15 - CASNPAGSGANVLTF
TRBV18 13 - CASSQSLGTEAFF
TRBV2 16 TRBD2 CASSEARLAGVDEQFF
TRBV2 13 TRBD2 CASSGLREGRRDF
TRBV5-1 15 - CASSLMKALTDTQYF
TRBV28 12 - CASSNYLYEQYF
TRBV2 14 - CASSEGGSGNTIYF
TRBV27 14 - CASSLVQGLGGYTF
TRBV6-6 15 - CASSRRTEGKNIQYF
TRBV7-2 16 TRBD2 CASSRGGLAGTGELFF
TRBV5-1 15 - CASSPVEPATDTQYF
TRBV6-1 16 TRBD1 CASSEALPGTGYGYTF
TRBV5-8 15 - CASSLTRVKNTEAFF
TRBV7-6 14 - CASSLRWDSYEQYF
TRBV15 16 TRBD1 CATSRALTGGGTEAFF
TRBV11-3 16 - CASSRGDQGWTGELFF
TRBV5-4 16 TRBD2 CASSLGTSGGYRELFF
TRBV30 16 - CAWSPPGTLSGNTIYF
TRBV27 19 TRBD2 CASSPTPPRLAGGRNTQYF
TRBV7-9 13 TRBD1 CASSRQGGTEAFF